The 9 T cell receptor beta chains reported below all come from one sample, sequenced in a study of vaccination effects on CD4 cells after COVID-19. For these receptors, no antigen is known. Sequencing was preceded by expansion of antigen-specific CD4+ T cells with viral peptide pools in the ViraFEST assay. Cells that had been cultured for roughly 9 days were the source of isolated CD4+ T cells. Two doses of either BNT162b2 or mRNA-1273 were given to each participant. TCRdb's table, derived via immunoSEQ multiplex PCR, lists solely in-frame clones and lacks some. Of some 30,000 clones listed, roughly 63% are singletons. This specimen consisted of CD4+ T cells from PBMCs cultured with SARS-CoV-2 spike peptides, obtained after COVID-19 vaccination. Source of these receptors: a human donor who received a COVID-19 vaccine.

CDR3 sequence reads: CAIRSAGEKLEQFF. Here the CDR3 DNA reads TGTGCCATCAGATCAGCGGGAGAGAAACTTGAGCAGTTCTTC. The chain combines TRBV10-3 with TRBJ2-1; 8 positions agree with TRBD2. Germline CDR1 ENHRY, CDR2 SYGVKD. The CDR3 contains 14 residues. V lost 6 bases, J lost 9 bases, and 10 bases stayed unmatched.

This chain connects TRBV29-1 to TRBJ2-5, with TRBD2 identical over 12 bases. Germline V lookup: CDR1 SQVTM, CDR2 ANQGSEA. The CDR3 spans 13 residues. V shed 7 bases and J 4 bases; nucleotides not matched to a gene: 4. CDR3 nucleotides: TGCAGCGCCACGGGACTAGCGGGAGAGACCCAGTACTTC. It is translated as CSATGLAGETQYF.

The chain joins TRBV27 to TRBJ2-7; D not certain. There are 16 residues in the CDR3. Germline loops: CDR1 MNHEY, CDR2 SMNVEV (reference sequence). V was pared by 0 bases and J by 2 bases, with 14 bases between. The CDR3 spells CASSLSSTLPTYEQYF. CDR3 nucleotides: TGTGCCAGCAGTTTATCGTCGACACTACCTACCTACGAGCAGTACTTC.

The chain links TRBV7-2 to TRBJ2-1, with 11 bases identical to TRBD2. Trimming removed 1 base from V and 15 bases from J; junction bases left unmatched: 5. The CDR3 is made up of 13 amino acids. Germline CDR1 reads SGHTA; CDR2 reads FQGNSA. DNA for the CDR3: TGTGCCAGCAGCTTAGGCCTCCTAGCGGGGGGGTTCTTC. Translating it yields CASSLGLLAGGFF.

This chain joins TRBV6-6 and TRBJ1-2; D is perhaps TRBD1 (6 bases). Germline loops: CDR1 MNHNY, CDR2 SVGAGI (reference sequence). Deletions cut 6 bases from V and 4 bases from J, with 9 bases between. The CDR3 sequence is 12 residues long. The CDR3 reads CASRTGTYGYTF. CDR3 DNA: TGTGCCAGCAGAACAGGGACCTATGGCTACACCTTC.

This sequence joins TRBV7-9 and TRBJ1-1, with 7 bases fitting TRBD1. Germline V gives CDR1 SEHNR, CDR2 FQNEAQ (reference sequence). The CDR3 is 15 amino acids. The V and J ends lost 4 bases and 1 base, in that order; junction bases with no gene match: 6. The CDR3 DNA is TGTGCCAGCAGCTCATACAGGGGTTCGAACACTGAAGCTTTCTTT. Its protein is CASSSYRGSNTEAFF.

This clone counts as medium-sized. CDR3 sequence reads: CASRPMNTEAFF. The CDR3 coding sequence is TGTGCCAGCAGGCCGATGAACACTGAAGCTTTCTTT. The chain combines TRBV3-1 (or the pseudogene TRBV3-2) with TRBJ1-1, with D unresolved. Trimming took 6 bases from V and 0 from J, leaving 5 bases between them. Germline V gives CDR1 LGHDT, CDR2 YNNKEL (reference sequence). This CDR3 contains 12 residues.

The V gene is TRBV6-5, the J gene TRBJ2-7; 7 positions match TRBD2. The CDR3 is 15 amino acids. V lost 7 bases to trimming and J lost 1 base; unmatched junction nucleotides: 10. CDR1 and CDR2 (germline): MNHEY, SVGAGI. The DNA of the CDR3 is TGTGCCAGCATCTCAAGGGCGGGAGCGTCCTACGAGCAGTACTTC. It codes for CASISRAGASYEQYF.

The CDR3 region has the DNA TGTGCCAGCAGCTTGACGGGACTCGGGTCTCCTGAGCAGTTCTTC. Translating gives CASSLTGLGSPEQFF. V usage is TRBV7-6 and J usage is TRBJ2-1, with D possibly matching TRBD2 (6 bases). The germline gives CDR1 SGHVS, CDR2 FNYEAQ. The CDR3 loop spans 15 amino acids. Trimming pared 3 bases from V and 9 bases from J, leaving 18 bases between.